Sequencing of this TCR beta chain was carried out in a study of T cells in Graves' hyperthyroidism and ophthalmopathy. The study's findings and limits: With a median lead of around 6.7 months before onset, the model predicted ophthalmopathy. Most thyroid clonotypes with frequency above 0.001 were detected in blood.

The source material, RNA transcripts, was used to amplify TCR beta CDR3 regions. RT-PCR in the first round (using the HTBI primer set) targeted the TCR CDR3. TCRdb reprocessed the multiplex PCR reads via MiXCR and lists one record per CDR3 protein. The table records hundreds of thousands of distinct CDR3 sequences, 35% to 40% of them present only once. The CDR3 contains 13 residues. Trimming removed 8 bases from V and 5 bases from J, with 16 bases in between. Germline lookup yields CDR1 LNHDA and CDR2 SQIVND (reference sequence). Diagnoses used clinical symptoms, serum thyroxine and TRAb, thyroid ultrasound and orbital computed tomography. Isolation of PBMCs was performed on approximately 10 ml fresh peripheral blood. Concerning this clonotype: Its specificity is not known.

The rearrangement joins TRBV19 to TRBJ2-7; D is unresolved. The TCR was taken from a man younger than 35 with Graves' hyperthyroidism. Sequenced sample: blood. The CDR3 DNA follows: TGTGCCAGTGGTGGGGAATGGGCCAACGAGCAGTACTTC. It codes for CASGGEWANEQYF.